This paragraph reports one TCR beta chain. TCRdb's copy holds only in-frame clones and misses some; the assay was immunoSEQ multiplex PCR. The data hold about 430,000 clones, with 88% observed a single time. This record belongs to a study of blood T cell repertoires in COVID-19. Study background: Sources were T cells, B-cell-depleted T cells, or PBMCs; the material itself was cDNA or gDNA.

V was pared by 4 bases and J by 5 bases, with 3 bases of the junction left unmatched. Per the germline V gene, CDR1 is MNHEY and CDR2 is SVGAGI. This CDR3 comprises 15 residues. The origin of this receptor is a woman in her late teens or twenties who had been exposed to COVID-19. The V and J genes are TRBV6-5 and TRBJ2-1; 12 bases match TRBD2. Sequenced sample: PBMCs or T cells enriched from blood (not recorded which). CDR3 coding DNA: TGTGCCAGCAGTTCATCTAGCGGGAGGGACAATGAGCAGTTCTTC. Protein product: CASSSSSGRDNEQFF.